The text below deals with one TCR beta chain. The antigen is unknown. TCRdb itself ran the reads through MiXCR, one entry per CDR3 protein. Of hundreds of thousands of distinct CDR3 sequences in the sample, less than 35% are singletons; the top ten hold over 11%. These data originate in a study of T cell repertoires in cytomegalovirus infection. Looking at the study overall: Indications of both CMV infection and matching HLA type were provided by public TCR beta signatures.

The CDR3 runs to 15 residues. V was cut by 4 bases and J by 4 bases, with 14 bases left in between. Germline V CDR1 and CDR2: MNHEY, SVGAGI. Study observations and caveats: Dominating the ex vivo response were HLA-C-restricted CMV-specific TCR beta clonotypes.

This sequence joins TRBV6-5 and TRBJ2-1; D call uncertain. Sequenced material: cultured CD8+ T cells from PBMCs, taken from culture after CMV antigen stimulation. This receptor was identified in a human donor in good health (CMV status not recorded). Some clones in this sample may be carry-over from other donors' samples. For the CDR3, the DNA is TGTGCCAGCAGTTCAGAGGAGACTCTGTACAATGAGCAGTTCTTC. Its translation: CASSSEETLYNEQFF.